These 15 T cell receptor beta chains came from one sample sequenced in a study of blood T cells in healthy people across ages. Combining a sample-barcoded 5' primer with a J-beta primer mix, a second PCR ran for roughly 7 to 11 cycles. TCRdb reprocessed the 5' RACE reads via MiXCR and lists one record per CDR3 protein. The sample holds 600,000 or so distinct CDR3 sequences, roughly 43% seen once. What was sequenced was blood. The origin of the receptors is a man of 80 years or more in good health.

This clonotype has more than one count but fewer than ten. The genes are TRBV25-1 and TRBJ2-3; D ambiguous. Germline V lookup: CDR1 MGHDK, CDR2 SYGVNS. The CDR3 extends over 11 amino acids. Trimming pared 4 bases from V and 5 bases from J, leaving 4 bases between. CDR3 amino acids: CASSAVDTQYF. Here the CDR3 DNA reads TGTGCCAGCAGTGCTGTAGATACGCAGTATTTT.

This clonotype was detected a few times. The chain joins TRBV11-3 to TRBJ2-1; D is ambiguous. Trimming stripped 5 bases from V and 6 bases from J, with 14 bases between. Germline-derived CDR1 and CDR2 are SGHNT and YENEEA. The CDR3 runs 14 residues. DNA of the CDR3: TGTGCCAGCAGCCTTCAGCATACCTCCAATGAGCAGTTCTTC. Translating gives CASSLQHTSNEQFF.

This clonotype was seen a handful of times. The CDR3, as DNA: TGCGCCAGCAGCCCCCACTCGGCTAGCGGACAAGAGACCCAGTACTTC. It is translated as CASSPHSASGQETQYF. This chain joins TRBV5-1 and TRBJ2-5, with 7 positions matching TRBD2. J was trimmed by 2 bases and V by 4 bases; bases with no gene match: 11. This CDR3 is 16 amino acids long. CDR1 SGHRS and CDR2 YFSETQ come from the germline V gene.

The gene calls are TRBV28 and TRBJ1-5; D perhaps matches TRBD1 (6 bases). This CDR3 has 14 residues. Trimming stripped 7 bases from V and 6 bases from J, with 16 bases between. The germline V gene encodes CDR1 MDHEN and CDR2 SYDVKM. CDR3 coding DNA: TGTGCCAGCATCCTAGGGGGGGAGGTTCAGCCCCAGCATTTT. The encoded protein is CASILGGEVQPQHF.

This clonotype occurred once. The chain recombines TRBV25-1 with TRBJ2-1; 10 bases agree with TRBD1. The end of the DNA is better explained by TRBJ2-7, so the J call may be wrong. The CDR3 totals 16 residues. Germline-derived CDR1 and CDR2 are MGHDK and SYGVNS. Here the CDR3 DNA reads TGTGCCAGCAGTGAATCGGGGACAGGGGTGTCATATGAGCAGTACTTC. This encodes CASSESGTGVSYEQYF.

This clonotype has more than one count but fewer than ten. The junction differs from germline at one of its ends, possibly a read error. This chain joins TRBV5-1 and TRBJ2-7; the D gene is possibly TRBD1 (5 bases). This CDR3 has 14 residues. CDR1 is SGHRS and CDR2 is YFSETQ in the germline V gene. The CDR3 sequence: CASSLTTGSYEQYF. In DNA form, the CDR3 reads TGTGCCAGCAGCCTAACTACAGGATCCTACGAGCAGTACTTC.

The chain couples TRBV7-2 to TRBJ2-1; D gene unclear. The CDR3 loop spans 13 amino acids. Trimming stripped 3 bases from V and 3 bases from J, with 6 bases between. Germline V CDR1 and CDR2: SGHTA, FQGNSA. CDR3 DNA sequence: TGTGCCAGCAGCTTTCCCAACTACAATGAGCAGTTCTTC. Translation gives CASSFPNYNEQFF.

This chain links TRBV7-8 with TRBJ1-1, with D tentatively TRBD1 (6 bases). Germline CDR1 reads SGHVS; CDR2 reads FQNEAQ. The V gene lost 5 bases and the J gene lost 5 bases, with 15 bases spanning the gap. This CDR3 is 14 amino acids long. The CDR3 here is CASSRSTGTTEAFF. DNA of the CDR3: TGTGCCAGCAGCCGATCCACAGGGACGACTGAAGCTTTCTTT.

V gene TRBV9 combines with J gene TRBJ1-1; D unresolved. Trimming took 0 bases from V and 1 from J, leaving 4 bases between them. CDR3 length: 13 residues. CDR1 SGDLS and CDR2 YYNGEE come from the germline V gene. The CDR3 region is CASSVVWNTEAFF. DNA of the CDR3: TGTGCCAGCAGCGTAGTTTGGAACACTGAAGCTTTCTTT. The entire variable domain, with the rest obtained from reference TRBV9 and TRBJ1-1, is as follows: DSGVTQTPKHLITATGQRVTLRCSPRSGDLSVYWYQQSLDQGLQFLIQYYNGEERAKGNILERFSAQQFPDLHSELNLSSLELGDSALYFCASSVVWNTEAFFGQGTRLTVV.

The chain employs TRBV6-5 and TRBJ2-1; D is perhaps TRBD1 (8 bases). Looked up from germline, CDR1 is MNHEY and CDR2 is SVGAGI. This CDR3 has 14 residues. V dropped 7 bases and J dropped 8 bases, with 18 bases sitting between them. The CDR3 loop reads CASKRDRLYDEQFF. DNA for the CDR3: TGTGCCAGCAAGCGGGACAGGCTATATGATGAGCAGTTCTTC.

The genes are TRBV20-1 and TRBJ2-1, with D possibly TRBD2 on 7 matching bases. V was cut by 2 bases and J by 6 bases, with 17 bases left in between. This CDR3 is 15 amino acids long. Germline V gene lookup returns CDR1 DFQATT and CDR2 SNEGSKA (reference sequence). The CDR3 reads CSARPPIRGGNEQFF. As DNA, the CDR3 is TGCAGTGCTAGACCTCCTATTAGGGGGGGCAATGAGCAGTTCTTC.

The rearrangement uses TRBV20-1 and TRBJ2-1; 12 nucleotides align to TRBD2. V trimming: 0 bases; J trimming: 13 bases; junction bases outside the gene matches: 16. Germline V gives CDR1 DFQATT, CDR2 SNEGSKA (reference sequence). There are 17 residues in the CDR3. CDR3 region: CSARDHGLAGFQETQFF. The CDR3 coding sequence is TGCAGTGCTAGAGATCACGGACTAGCGGGGTTCCAAGAGACCCAGTTCTTC.

The CDR3 reads CASSHIPRDGVSGANVLTF. The DNA of the CDR3 is TGTGCCAGCAGCCATATACCCCGGGACGGAGTCTCTGGGGCCAACGTCCTGACTTTC. The chain carries TRBV6-2 or TRBV6-3 and TRBJ2-6; D possibly uses TRBD1 or TRBD2 (5 bases each). The CDR3 runs 19 residues. The V gene's germline CDR1 is MNHEY and CDR2 SVGEGT. Trimming cost V 6 bases and J 0 bases, with 21 bases left between them.

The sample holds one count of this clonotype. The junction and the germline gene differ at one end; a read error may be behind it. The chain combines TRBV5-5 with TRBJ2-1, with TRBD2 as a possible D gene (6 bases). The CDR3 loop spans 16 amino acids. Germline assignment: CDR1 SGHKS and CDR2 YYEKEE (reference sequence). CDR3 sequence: CAGSSGDSGFYNEQFF. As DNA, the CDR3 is TGTGCCGGCAGTTCGGGAGACTCCGGGTTCTACAATGAGCAGTTCTTC.

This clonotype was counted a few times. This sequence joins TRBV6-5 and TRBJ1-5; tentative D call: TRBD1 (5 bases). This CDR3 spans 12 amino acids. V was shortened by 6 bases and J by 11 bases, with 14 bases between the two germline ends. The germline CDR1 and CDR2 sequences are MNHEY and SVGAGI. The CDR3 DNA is TGTGCCAGCAGACCCCCGAGGGGAGCCCAGCATTTT. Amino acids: CASRPPRGAQHF.